Given below is one T cell receptor (beta chain) in context. The data originate from a study of blood T cell repertoires in COVID-19. Study-wide background: Spain, Italy and the United States supplied samples that represented acute and convalescent COVID-19.

Methods used by the authors: By means of reference gene primer amplification, nucleated cell counts were estimated. Some clones are missing from TCRdb's copy, which holds only in-frame ones; the method was immunoSEQ multiplex PCR. The V and J calls and clone size come from that table; D and trimming were worked out from the DNA. Of hundreds of thousands of clones detected, about 86% appear once; the ten largest clones hold more than 4%. Participant age was roughly 18 to 95 years, and participants resided in 25 or so US areas. Participants had their cohort set by participant-reported clinical history. Trimming removed 3 bases at V and 9 bases at J, with 9 bases between. This CDR3 is built from 13 residues. Germline CDR1 SNHLY, CDR2 FYNNEI.

What was sequenced was PBMCs or T cells enriched from blood (not recorded which). This TCR came from a woman aged 25 to 39 who had been exposed to COVID-19. The chain uses TRBV2 and TRBJ1-6; D is possibly TRBD1 (5 bases). The CDR3 spells CASSEGPLSPLHF. The CDR3 region has the DNA TGTGCCAGCAGTGAGGGGCCCCTTTCACCCCTCCACTTT.